These T cell receptor beta chains were read from a single sample in a study of blood T cell repertoires in COVID-19. TCRdb keeps only in-frame clones here, not all; method: immunoSEQ multiplex PCR. In the table there are about 330,000 clones, 70% to 90% of which are singletons. Sequencing used PBMCs or T cells enriched from blood (not recorded which). The receptors shown here come from a woman between 25 and 40 years old who had recovered from COVID-19. CDR3s include the opening cysteine and the closing phenylalanine or tryptophan. D genes are given only for firm matches. Only part of the rows carry a size: once, few, many, or a class if the clone is expanded.

CDR3,DNA,D,size,V,J
CASSSKGDNSPLHF,TGTGCCAGCAGCAGCAAGGGGGATAATTCACCCCTCCACTTT,-,-,TRBV9,TRBJ1-6
CATSSTPGETQYF,TGTGCCACCAGTTCCACTCCCGGGGAGACCCAGTACTTC,-,-,TRBV24-1,TRBJ2-5
CATSEGGLVRETQYF,TGTGCCACCAGTGAGGGAGGACTAGTTCGGGAGACCCAGTACTTC,TRBD2,-,TRBV24-1,TRBJ2-5
CASSLIPGLGSSYNEQFF,TGCGCCAGCAGCCTTATACCCGGACTGGGCAGCTCCTACAATGAGCAGTTCTTC,-,-,TRBV4-1,TRBJ2-1
CASSLGHLPNEAFF,TGTGCCAGCAGCTTGGGGCATTTGCCTAATGAAGCTTTCTTT,-,-,TRBV7-8,TRBJ1-1
CASSKWLGPYEQYF,TGTGCCAGCAGCAAGTGGTTGGGCCCCTACGAGCAGTACTTC,-,-,TRBV13,TRBJ2-7
CASSDSQRGEKLFF,TGTGCCAGCAGCGACAGCCAAAGGGGTGAAAAACTGTTTTTT,-,-,TRBV5-4,TRBJ1-4
CVSDPGGGWMNTEAFF,TGCGTCTCTGACCCAGGCGGGGGATGGATGAACACTGAAGCTTTCTTT,-,-,TRBV10-1,TRBJ1-1
CASRGPGRGYGYTF,TGTGCCAGCAGAGGGCCGGGCAGGGGCTATGGCTACACCTTC,-,-,TRBV6-5,TRBJ1-2
CAAAQQGHGYTF,TGTGCCGCCGCCCAACAGGGCCATGGCTACACCTTC,-,-,TRBV30,TRBJ1-2
CASSYHSSGVPEEQFF,TGTGCCAGCAGTTACCATTCTAGCGGGGTGCCTGAGGAGCAGTTCTTC,TRBD2,once,TRBV6-5,TRBJ2-1
CACQVGTYGYTF,TGTGCCTGCCAGGTGGGCACTTATGGCTACACCTTC,-,once,TRBV30,TRBJ1-2
CASSARSDTNYGYTF,TGTGCCAGCAGCGCCCGTTCTGACACTAACTATGGCTACACCTTC,-,-,TRBV2,TRBJ1-2
CASSSTGTASYEQYF,TGTGCCAGCTCATCGACCGGGACAGCCTCCTACGAGCAGTACTTC,TRBD1,-,TRBV18,TRBJ2-7
CASSLSGAGVPYGYTF,TGCGCCAGCAGCTTGTCCGGGGCAGGGGTTCCATATGGCTACACCTTC,-,-,TRBV5-1,TRBJ1-2
CASSPGQGARYGYTF,TGTGCCAGCTCACCGGGGCAGGGCGCGCGGTATGGCTACACCTTC,-,-,TRBV18,TRBJ1-2
CATSSERTANQPQHF,TGTGCCACCAGCAGTGAACGGACAGCGAATCAGCCCCAGCATTTT,-,-,TRBV15,TRBJ1-5
CASSERGPLTEAFF,TGTGCCAGCAGTGAGCGGGGTCCCCTCACTGAAGCTTTCTTT,-,-,TRBV2,TRBJ1-1
CSVRGVGMETQYF,TGCAGCGTGAGAGGCGTGGGTATGGAGACCCAGTACTTC,-,once,TRBV29-1,TRBJ2-5
CASSDTGGNTGELFF,TGTGCCAGCAGCGACACTGGTGGTAACACCGGGGAGCTGTTTTTT,-,few,TRBV6-5,TRBJ2-2
CASQNSGNTIYF,TGTGCCTCACAGAACTCTGGAAACACCATATATTTT,-,-,TRBV10-3,TRBJ1-3
CASSHTPSGGSYEQYF,TGTGCCAGCAGCCATACCCCTAGCGGGGGATCCTACGAGCAGTACTTC,TRBD2,-,TRBV27,TRBJ2-7
CASNPTGDTEAFF,TGTGCCAGCAACCCGACAGGGGACACTGAAGCTTTCTTT,TRBD1,-,TRBV6-5,TRBJ1-1
CASVELFF,TGCGCCAGCGTAGAACTGTTTTTT,-,-,TRBV10-1,TRBJ1-4
CASYYEQYF,TGTGCCAGCTACTACGAGCAGTACTTC,-,-,TRBV28,TRBJ2-7
CAWSYPDRMNTEAFF,TGTGCCTGGAGTTACCCCGACAGGATGAACACTGAAGCTTTCTTT,-,-,TRBV30,TRBJ1-1
CASSLAGGERPQHF,TGTGCCAGCAGCTTGGCAGGGGGCGAGCGGCCCCAGCATTTT,TRBD1,-,TRBV5-5,TRBJ1-5